These 21 T cell receptor beta chains share one sample of origin, sequenced in a study of cytomegalovirus exposure and HLA in healthy donors. PCR amplification relied on 60 Vbeta primers (plus 13 Jbeta primers). The protocol was immunoSEQ multiplex PCR, while the TCRdb copy is restricted to in-frame clones and leaves out a portion. This sample's clone table lists about 64,000 clones. What was sequenced was PBMCs. The receptors shown here come from a woman between 18 and 29 years old in good health and CMV-seronegative.

V usage is TRBV29-1 and J usage is TRBJ1-2; no clear D gene. V was pared by 2 bases and J by 7 bases, with 11 bases between. The germline gives CDR1 SQVTM, CDR2 ANQGSEA. This CDR3 contains 12 residues. The CDR3 is CSVESPRGGYTF. CDR3 coding DNA: TGCAGCGTTGAATCCCCCCGGGGTGGCTACACCTTC. Complete variable domain (other parts from reference TRBV29-1 and TRBJ1-2): SAVISQKPSRDICQRGTSLTIQCQVDSQVTMMFWYRQQPGQSLTLIATANQGSEATYESGFVIDKFPISRPNLTFSTLTVSNMSPEDSSIYLCSVESPRGGYTFGSGTRLTVV.

V and J are TRBV7-9 and TRBJ2-3, with 9 bases aligning to TRBD2. The CDR3 has 13 residues. CDR1 is SEHNR, CDR2 FQNEAQ, per germline (reference sequence). V trimming: 9 bases; J trimming: 0 bases; junction bases outside the gene matches: 1. The DNA of the CDR3 is TGTGCCAGGAGCGGGAGGAGCACAGATACGCAGTATTTT. Translating gives CARSGRSTDTQYF.

The V call is TRBV6-5, the J call TRBJ2-7, with 8 bases lining up with TRBD1. This CDR3 spans 12 amino acids. CDR1 and CDR2 (germline): MNHEY, SVGAGI. V gave up 6 bases and J gave up 6 bases; unmatched junction bases: 4. The CDR3 DNA sequence: TGTGCCAGCAGCCGGACAGGGCGCGAGCAGTACTTC. Protein product: CASSRTGREQYF.

This chain joins TRBV10-3 and TRBJ2-5; 8 bases align to TRBD2. V gave up 4 bases and J gave up 2 bases; unmatched junction bases: 6. The CDR3 sequence is 15 residues long. Germline-derived CDR1 and CDR2 are ENHRY and SYGVKD. The DNA for the CDR3 is TGTGCCATCAGTGGTATAGCGGGGAATCAAGAGACCCAGTACTTC. It yields the protein CAISGIAGNQETQYF.

The rearrangement joins TRBV27 to TRBJ1-2, with TRBD1 identical over 8 bases. The CDR3 has 13 residues. The V gene end was trimmed by 6 bases and the J gene end by 5 bases; junction bases not matched to a gene: 5. The germline gives CDR1 MNHEY, CDR2 SMNVEV (reference sequence). CDR3 region: CASSLGQAYGYTF. Written as DNA, the CDR3 is TGTGCCAGCAGCCTGGGACAGGCTTATGGCTACACCTTC.

The chain couples TRBV7-9 to TRBJ1-1; D is ambiguous. Germline V gene data show CDR1 as SEHNR and CDR2 as FQNEAQ (reference sequence). V lost 2 bases and J 5 bases, leaving 15 bases between the germline ends. The CDR3 is 15 residues long. This chain's CDR3 is CASSLTGRQGTEAFF. In DNA form, the CDR3 reads TGTGCCAGCAGCTTAACGGGAAGGCAAGGAACTGAAGCTTTCTTT.

CDR3 sequence: CASSQDTQVDQPQHF. CDR3 nucleotide sequence: TGCGCCAGCAGCCAAGATACACAGGTCGATCAGCCCCAGCATTTT. The genes are TRBV4-1 and TRBJ1-5, with a weak D call TRBD1 (5 bases). This CDR3 has 15 residues. CDR1 is MGHRA, CDR2 YSYEKL, per germline. V was clipped by 0 bases and J by 5 bases, with 11 bases between them.

This chain links TRBV25-1 with TRBJ1-1, with 8 bases lining up with TRBD1. This CDR3 spans 15 amino acids. The V and J ends lost 6 bases and 1 base, in that order; junction bases with no gene match: 7. Germline CDR1 is MGHDK and CDR2 is SYGVNS. CDR3 amino acids: CASSGQGGQNTEAFF. The CDR3 DNA follows: TGTGCCAGCAGCGGACAGGGAGGACAGAACACTGAAGCTTTCTTT.

The rearrangement links TRBV25-1 to TRBJ1-1; D is perhaps TRBD1 (5 bases). Germline lookup yields CDR1 MGHDK and CDR2 SYGVNS. The CDR3 covers 18 residues. The ends were cut back, 3 bases at V and 0 bases at J, with 20 bases in the middle. The CDR3 reads CASSDLVYPAGMNTEAFF. Written as DNA, the CDR3 is TGTGCCAGCAGTGACCTAGTCTACCCGGCAGGGATGAACACTGAAGCTTTCTTT. The full variable domain, its missing parts supplied by reference TRBV25-1 and TRBJ1-1, is EADIYQTPRYLVIGTGKKITLECSQTMGHDKMYWYQQDPGMELHLIHYSYGVNSTEKGDLSSESTVSRIRTEHFPLTLESARPSHTSQYLCASSDLVYPAGMNTEAFFGQGTRLTVV.

The rearrangement joins TRBV5-4 to TRBJ1-1, with unresolved D. The V end lost 4 bases, the J end lost 1 base, and 17 bases lay between the germline ends. This CDR3 comprises 16 residues. The V gene's germline CDR1 is SGHNT and CDR2 YYREEE (reference sequence). DNA for the CDR3: TGTGCCAGCAGCCTGGAGATCCCTAGCCCGAACACTGAAGCTTTCTTT. Residues: CASSLEIPSPNTEAFF. Filled out from reference TRBV5-4 and TRBJ1-1, the complete variable domain reads ETGVTQSPTHLIKTRGQQVTLRCSSQSGHNTVSWYQQALGQGPQFIFQYYREEENGRGNFPPRFSGLQFPNYSSELNVNALELDDSALYLCASSLEIPSPNTEAFFGQGTRLTVV.

The V call is TRBV1, the J call TRBJ1-2. TRBV1 is deemed a pseudogene. The CDR3 extends over 16 amino acids. The CDR3: CTSSQDYGGAGYGYTF. The CDR3 DNA follows: TGCACCAGCAGCCAAGATTACGGGGGGGCCGGCTATGGCTACACCTTC.

The chain employs TRBV25-1 and TRBJ1-1; D is ambiguous. CDR1 and CDR2 from the germline V gene are MGHDK and SYGVNS. The CDR3 covers 11 residues. V was pared by 4 bases and J by 8 bases, with 8 bases between. The CDR3 bases are TGTGCCAGCAGTGTGTCGACAGAAGCTTTCTTT. It translates to CASSVSTEAFF.

The chain combines TRBV19 with TRBJ2-7; perhaps TRBD2 as D (5 bases). V lost 8 bases and J lost 5, with 19 bases in between. Germline CDR1 LNHDA, CDR2 SQIVND (reference sequence). The CDR3 spans 14 residues. The DNA for the CDR3 is TGTGCCAGTCGTGAGGCCGGGAATGGGAACGAGCAGTACTTC. It translates to CASREAGNGNEQYF.

The chain carries TRBV29-1 and TRBJ2-7; TRBD2 is a possible D gene (5 bases). The CDR3 has 14 amino acids. V gave up 4 bases and J gave up 0 bases, with 13 bases separating them. The V gene's germline CDR1 is SQVTM and CDR2 ANQGSEA. CDR3 region: CSVVAGPSSYEQYF. DNA for the CDR3: TGCAGCGTTGTCGCGGGTCCTAGCTCCTACGAGCAGTACTTC.

V and J are TRBV7-9 and TRBJ1-1, with no clear D. Trimming shortened V by 0 bases and J by 7 bases, and 6 bases separated the two germline ends. Germline V gene sequence: CDR1 SEHNR, CDR2 FQNEAQ (reference sequence). This CDR3 region has 12 residues. The CDR3 DNA sequence: TGTGCCAGCAGCTTAGCCAGTTATGAAGCTTTCTTT. The encoded protein is CASSLASYEAFF.

The V and J genes are TRBV28 and TRBJ1-2; D not certain. This CDR3 is 15 amino acids long. CDR1 is MDHEN and CDR2 is SYDVKM in the germline V gene. V was pared by 7 bases and J by 8 bases, with 23 bases between. The CDR3: CASNPSAGLRYGYTF. The CDR3 DNA is TGTGCCAGCAACCCCTCGGCCGGGTTACGGTACGGCTACACCTTC.

V is TRBV19 and J is TRBJ2-1; 8 bases fit TRBD1. This CDR3 comprises 13 residues. V lost 3 bases to trimming and J lost 12 bases; unmatched junction nucleotides: 7. Germline V lookup: CDR1 LNHDA, CDR2 SQIVND (reference sequence). CDR3 DNA sequence: TGTGCCAGTAGTATCGGGGCAGGGGGCGTGCAGTTCTTC. This sequence encodes CASSIGAGGVQFF.

The rearrangement uses TRBV7-6 and TRBJ1-4, with 11 bases lining up with TRBD1. The CDR3 sequence is 14 residues long. J gave up 7 bases and V 5 bases, and 3 bases lay outside the gene matches. Germline V gene lookup returns CDR1 SGHVS and CDR2 FNYEAQ. CDR3 DNA: TGTGCCAGCAGCCCGGGACAGGGGGGTGAAAAACTGTTTTTT. Protein product: CASSPGQGGEKLFF.

This rearrangement joins TRBV9 to TRBJ2-3, with 9 bases aligning to TRBD2. Germline loops: CDR1 SGDLS, CDR2 YYNGEE. The CDR3 runs to 19 residues. The trim removed 0 bases at V and 0 bases at J, leaving 11 bases unmatched. This chain's CDR3 is CASSVGRLAGDPSTDTQYF. CDR3 nucleotide sequence: TGTGCCAGCAGCGTAGGGAGGTTAGCGGGAGACCCCAGCACAGATACGCAGTATTTT.

V and J are TRBV6-1 and TRBJ2-3; D perhaps matches TRBD1 (6 bases). The CDR3 loop spans 15 amino acids. Germline CDR1 MNHNS, CDR2 SASEGT. Trimming left V 1 base short and J 0 bases short, with 8 bases between. The CDR3 loop reads CASSEGQASTDTQYF. CDR3 DNA: TGTGCCAGCAGTGAAGGACAGGCGAGCACAGATACGCAGTATTTT.

The chain employs TRBV11-2 and TRBJ1-6, with 7 bases fitting TRBD1. The trim removed 1 base at V and 10 bases at J, leaving 7 bases unmatched. This CDR3 has 15 amino acids. CDR1 is SGHAT, CDR2 FQNNGV, per germline. In nucleotides, the CDR3 is TGTGCCAGCAGCTTAGGAGGGACAGTCTACTCACCCCTCCACTTT. Its translation is CASSLGGTVYSPLHF.